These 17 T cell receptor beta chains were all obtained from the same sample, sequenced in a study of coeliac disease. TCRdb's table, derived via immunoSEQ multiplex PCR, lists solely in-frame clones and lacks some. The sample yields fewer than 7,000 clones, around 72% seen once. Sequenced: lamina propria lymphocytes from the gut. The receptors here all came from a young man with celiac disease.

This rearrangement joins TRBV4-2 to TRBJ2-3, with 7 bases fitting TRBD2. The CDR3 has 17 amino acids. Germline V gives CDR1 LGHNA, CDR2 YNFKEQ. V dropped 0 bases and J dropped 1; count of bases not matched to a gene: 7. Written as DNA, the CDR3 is TGTGCCAGCAGCCAAGATCGCCGACGGGGGGGCACAGATACGCAGTATTTT. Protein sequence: CASSQDRRRGGTDTQYF.

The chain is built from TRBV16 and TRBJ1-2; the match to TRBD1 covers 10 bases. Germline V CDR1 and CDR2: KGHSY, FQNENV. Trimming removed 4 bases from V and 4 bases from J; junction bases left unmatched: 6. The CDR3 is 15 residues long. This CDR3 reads CASSLRTGGPYGYTF. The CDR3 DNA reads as TGTGCCAGCAGCCTGCGGACAGGGGGTCCCTATGGCTACACCTTC.

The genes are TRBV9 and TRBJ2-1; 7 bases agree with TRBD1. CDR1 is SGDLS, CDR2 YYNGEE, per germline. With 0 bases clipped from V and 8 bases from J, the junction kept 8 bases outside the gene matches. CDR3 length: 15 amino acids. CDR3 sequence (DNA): TGTGCCAGCAGCGTAGTAGACAGGGATACGGATGAGCAGTTCTTC. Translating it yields CASSVVDRDTDEQFF.

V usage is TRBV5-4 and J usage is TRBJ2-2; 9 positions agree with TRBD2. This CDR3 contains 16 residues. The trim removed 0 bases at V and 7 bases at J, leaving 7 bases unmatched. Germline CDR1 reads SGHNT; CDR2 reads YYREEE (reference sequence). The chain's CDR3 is CASSLGGGGAGGELFF. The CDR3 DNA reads TGTGCCAGCAGCTTGGGCGGCGGGGGGGCCGGCGGGGAGCTGTTTTTT.

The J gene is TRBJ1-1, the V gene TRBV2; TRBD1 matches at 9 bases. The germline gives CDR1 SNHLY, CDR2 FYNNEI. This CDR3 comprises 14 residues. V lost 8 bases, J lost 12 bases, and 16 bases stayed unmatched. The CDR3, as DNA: TGTGCCAGCCGGGATCGAACCGGGACAGGGAGGCCTTTCTTT. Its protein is CASRDRTGTGRPFF. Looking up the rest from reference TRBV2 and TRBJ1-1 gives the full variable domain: EPEVTQTPSHQVTQMGQEVILRCVPISNHLYFYWYRQILGQKVEFLVSFYNNEISEKSEIFDDQFSVERPDGSNFTLKIRSTKLEDSAMYFCASRDRTGTGRPFFGQGTRLTVV.

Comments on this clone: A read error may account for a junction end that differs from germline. The CDR3 bases are TGTGCCAGCAGCTCGACAGGGACCACTAAAGCTTTCTTT. Translation gives CASSSTGTTKAFF. The chain recombines TRBV7-9 with TRBJ1-1; 7 nucleotides line up with TRBD1. The CDR3 runs to 13 residues. In germline, CDR1 is SEHNR, CDR2 FQNEAQ (reference sequence).

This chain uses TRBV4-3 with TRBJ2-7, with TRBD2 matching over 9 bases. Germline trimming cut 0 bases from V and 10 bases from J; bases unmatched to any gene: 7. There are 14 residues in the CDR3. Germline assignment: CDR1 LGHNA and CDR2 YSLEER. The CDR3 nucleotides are TGCGCCAGCAGCCAAGATGGAACTAGCGGGCTCCAGTACTTC. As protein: CASSQDGTSGLQYF.

CDR3 in DNA: TGTGCCAGCAGCTTAGGTTCCGGGACAGGGAGGCAGTATTTT. Its translation: CASSLGSGTGRQYF. The V gene is TRBV7-6, the J gene TRBJ2-3; 9 positions match TRBD1. CDR1 is SGHVS and CDR2 is FNYEAQ in the germline V gene. The trim removed 1 base at V and 11 bases at J, leaving 7 bases unmatched. This CDR3 region has 14 residues.

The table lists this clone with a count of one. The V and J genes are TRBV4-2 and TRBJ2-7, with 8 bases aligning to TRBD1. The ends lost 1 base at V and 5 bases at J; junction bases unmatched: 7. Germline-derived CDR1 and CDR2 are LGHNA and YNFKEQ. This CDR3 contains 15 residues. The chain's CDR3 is CASSQVRTGSNEQYF. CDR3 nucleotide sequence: TGTGCCAGCAGCCAAGTCCGGACAGGGTCCAACGAGCAGTACTTC.

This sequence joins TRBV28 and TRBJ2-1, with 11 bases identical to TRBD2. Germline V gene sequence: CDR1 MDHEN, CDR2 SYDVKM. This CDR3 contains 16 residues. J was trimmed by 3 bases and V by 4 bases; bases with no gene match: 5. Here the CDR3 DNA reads TGTGCCAGCAGTTCCGCCGGGACTAGCGGCTACAATGAGCAGTTCTTC. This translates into CASSSAGTSGYNEQFF. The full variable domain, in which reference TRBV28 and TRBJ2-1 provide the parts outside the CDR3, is DVKVTQSSRYLVKRTGEKVFLECVQDMDHENMFWYRQDPGLGLRLIYFSYDVKMKEKGDIPEGYSVSREKKERFSLILESASTNQTSMYLCASSSAGTSGYNEQFFGPGTRLTVL.

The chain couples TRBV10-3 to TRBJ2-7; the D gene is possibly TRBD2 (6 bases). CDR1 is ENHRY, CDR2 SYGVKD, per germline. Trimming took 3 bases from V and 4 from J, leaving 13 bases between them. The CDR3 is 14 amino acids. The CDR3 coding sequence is TGTGCCATCAGTGATTCCGGGAGTGGATACGAGCAGTACTTC. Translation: CAISDSGSGYEQYF.

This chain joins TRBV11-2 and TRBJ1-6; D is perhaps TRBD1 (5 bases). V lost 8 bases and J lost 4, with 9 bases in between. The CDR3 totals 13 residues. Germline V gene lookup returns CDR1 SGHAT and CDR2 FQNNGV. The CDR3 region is CASATVYNSPLHF. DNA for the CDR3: TGTGCCAGCGCGACAGTTTATAATTCACCCCTCCACTTT.

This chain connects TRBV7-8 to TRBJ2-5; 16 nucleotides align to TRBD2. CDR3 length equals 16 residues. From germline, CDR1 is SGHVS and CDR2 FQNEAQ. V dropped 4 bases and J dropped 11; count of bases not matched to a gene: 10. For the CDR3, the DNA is TGTGCCAGCAGCTCGGGACTAGCGGGAGGGCGCGGAGAGCAGTACTTC. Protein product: CASSSGLAGGRGEQYF. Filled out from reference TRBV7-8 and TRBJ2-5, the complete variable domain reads GAGVSQSPRYKVAKRGQDVALRCDPISGHVSLFWYQQALGQGPEFLTYFQNEAQLDKSGLPSDRFFAERPEGSVSTLKIQRTQQEDSAVYLCASSSGLAGGRGEQYFGPGTRLLVL.

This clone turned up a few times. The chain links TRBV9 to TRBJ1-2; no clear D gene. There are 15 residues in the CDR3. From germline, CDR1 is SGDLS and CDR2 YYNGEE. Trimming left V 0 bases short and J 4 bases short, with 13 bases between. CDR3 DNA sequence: TGTGCCAGCAGCGTAGGACTTCAGAGTTTCTATGGCTACACCTTC. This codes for CASSVGLQSFYGYTF.

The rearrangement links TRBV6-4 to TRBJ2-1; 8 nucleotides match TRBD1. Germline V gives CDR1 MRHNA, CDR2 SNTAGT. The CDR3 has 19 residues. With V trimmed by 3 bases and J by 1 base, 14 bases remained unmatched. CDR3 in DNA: TGTGCCAGCAGTGATCAAGGGGGTGGACAGGGTGGATCCTACAATGAGCAGTTCTTC. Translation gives CASSDQGGGQGGSYNEQFF.

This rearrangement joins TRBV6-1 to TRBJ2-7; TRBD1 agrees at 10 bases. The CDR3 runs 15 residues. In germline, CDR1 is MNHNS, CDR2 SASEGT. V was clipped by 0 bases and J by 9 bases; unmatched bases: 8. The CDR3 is CASSEAGDRGPGQYF. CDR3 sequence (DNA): TGTGCCAGCAGTGAAGCTGGAGACAGGGGGCCGGGGCAGTACTTC.

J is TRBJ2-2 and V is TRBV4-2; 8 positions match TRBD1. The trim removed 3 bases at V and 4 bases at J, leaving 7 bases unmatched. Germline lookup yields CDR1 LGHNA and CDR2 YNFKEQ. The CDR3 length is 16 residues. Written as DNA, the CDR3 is TGTGCCAGCAGCCAGGTGGGACAGGCGCCCACCGGGGAGCTGTTTTTT. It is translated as CASSQVGQAPTGELFF.